This T cell receptor (beta chain) was found in a study of blood T cell repertoires in COVID-19. Study details: Samples taken during acute and convalescent COVID-19 were collected in the United States, Italy and Spain. T cells, B-cell-depleted T cells, or PBMCs provided the cDNA or gDNA that served as material.

Participants' own reports of clinical history determined their cohort assignment. The CDR3 spans 14 residues. Germline V gene data show CDR1 as GTSNPN and CDR2 as SVGIG (reference sequence). Trimming took 0 bases from V and 2 from J, leaving 9 bases between them. Libraries were prepared by immunoSEQ multiplex PCR; TCRdb keeps only in-frame clonotypes and omits some of them. The data show about 160,000 clones, 65% to 85% seen once. This TCR was recovered from a woman in her fifties or sixties in a cohort exposed to, infected with or recovered from COVID-19 (not recorded which). The V call is TRBV30, the J call TRBJ2-3; the D gene is possibly TRBD1 (5 bases). The specimen was PBMCs or T cells enriched from blood (not recorded which). DNA for the CDR3: TGTGCCTGGAGTGTGGGGCAGCTCACAGATACGCAGTATTTT. Protein product: CAWSVGQLTDTQYF. The variable domain in full, completed from reference TRBV30 and TRBJ2-3, reads SQTIHQWPATLVQPVGSPLSLECTVEGTSNPNLYWYRQAAGRGLQLLFYSVGIGQISSEVPQNLSASRPQDRQFILSSKKLLLSDSGFYLCAWSVGQLTDTQYFGPGTRLTVL.